This T cell receptor beta chain was captured in a study of blood T cell repertoires in COVID-19. Study-level background: Acute and convalescent COVID-19 specimens originated in the United States, Italy and Spain.

Everyone who took part was roughly 18 to 90 years old, and they came from about 23 US areas. To note about this clone: Other DNA sequences within the sample encode an identical CDR3.

Trimming stripped 3 bases from V and 0 bases from J, with 10 bases between. Germline CDR1 and CDR2: SGHRS and YFSETQ. CDR3 length: 14 residues. In the authors' workflow: Researchers report that nucleated cell counts were estimated from reference gene primer amplification. Profiled with immunoSEQ multiplex PCR; TCRdb holds only in-frame clones, not every one. V, J and clone size derive from that table, while D and trimming were established from the DNA sequence. Of 200,000 or so clones listed, 88% are singletons. Sequences were obtained from PBMCs or T cells enriched from blood (not recorded which). V is TRBV5-1 and J is TRBJ2-7, with D possibly being TRBD1 (6 bases). The TCR comes from a woman aged 40 to 49 with acute COVID-19. The CDR3 here is CASSSRGSSYEQYF. CDR3 DNA: TGCGCCAGCAGCTCGAGGGGGAGCTCCTACGAGCAGTACTTC.